The 21 T cell receptor delta chains given below trace back to one sample, sequenced in a study of gamma-delta T cells after stem cell transplantation. TCRdb re-called clones from the RT-PCR reads using CATT. The table records approximately 1,200 delta-chain clones, 3% to 3.5% of them present only once. The sequencing sample was made of gamma-delta T cells. These receptor sequences come from a human donor. It is not recorded whose cells these are; they may come from a transplant donor.

This clone was found a few times. A far larger clone is only one base removed, so a read error is likely. Other DNA sequences in this sample translate to the same CDR3. The chain is built from TRDV2 and TRDJ3, with TRDD3 matching over 7 bases. Germline CDR1 GEAIGNYY, CDR2 EKD. The CDR3 is made up of 19 amino acids. The CDR3 loop reads CACDITGDPNSWDTRQMFF. The CDR3 nucleotides are TGTGCTTGTGACATTACTGGGGACCCGAACTCCTGGGACACCCGACAGATGTTTTTC.

As regards this clone: The TCRdb protein, from a much larger clone, departs from this DNA's translation at residue 10, likely by read error; the protein shown derives from the DNA. The chain couples TRDV2 to TRDJ1; 9 bases align to TRDD3. The germline V gene encodes CDR1 GEAIGNYY and CDR2 EKD. CDR3 length equals 16 residues. V gave up 3 bases and J gave up 1 base; unmatched junction bases: 8. The CDR3 coding sequence is TGTGCCTGTGACTTACTACTGGGGGACCTCACCGATAAACTCATCTTT. Protein: CACDLLLGDLTDKLIF.

In regard to this clone: TCRdb shows a much larger clone's protein in place of this DNA's translation, and the two differ at residue 4, likely through a read error; the protein shown is translated from the DNA. This chain joins TRDV2 and TRDJ1; TRDD3 aligns across 9 bases. Trimming cost V 5 bases and J 0 bases; bases outside gene matches: 12. The CDR3 consists of 17 residues. CDR1 GEAIGNYY and CDR2 EKD come from the germline V gene. The CDR3: CACGALLGDPYTDKLIF. The CDR3 DNA reads as TGTGCCTGTGGCGCGTTACTGGGGGACCCGTACACCGATAAACTCATCTTT.

This clone showed up just a few times. TCRdb assigns this DNA the protein of a much larger clone, which departs from its translation at residue 14; this likely reflects a read error, and the protein shown comes from translating the DNA. The V and J genes are TRDV2 and TRDJ3, with 9 bases fitting TRDD3. CDR3 length: 20 residues. The germline gives CDR1 GEAIGNYY, CDR2 EKD. The CDR3, as DNA: TGTGCCTGTGACCATATACGAGCCGGGGGATACCCCTGGTACACCCGACAGATGTTTTTC. The encoded protein is CACDHIRAGGYPWYTRQMFF.

A few counts support this clone. One base separates it from a far larger clone, so it is likely a read error. The same CDR3 arises from other DNA sequences in this sample as well. The chain carries TRDV2 and TRDJ1, with 9 bases that match TRDD3. Germline V CDR1 and CDR2: GEAIGNYY, EKD. The length of the CDR3 is 20 residues. CDR3 in DNA: TGTGCCTGTGACACGCTACGAGTACTGGGGGACTCTAAAAACACCGATAAACTAATCTTT. Its translation is CACDTLRVLGDSKNTDKLIF.

As regards this clone: A far larger clone is off by one base, so a read error is likely. The same CDR3 arises from other DNA sequences in this sample as well. The chain combines TRDV2 with TRDJ1, with 11 bases aligning to TRDD3. Germline V lookup: CDR1 GEAIGNYY, CDR2 EKD. V gave up 7 bases and J gave up 0 bases; unmatched junction bases: 12. The CDR3 covers 17 residues. Written as DNA, the CDR3 is TGTGCCTGCGACCTACTGGGGGATAAGGAGAACACCGATAAACTCATCTTT. This encodes CACDLLGDKENTDKLIF.

This clone was seen a few times. For this DNA, TCRdb reports the protein of a much larger clone, which diverges at residue 13, most likely from a read error; the protein presented here is translated directly from the DNA. The rearrangement joins TRDV2 to TRDJ1; TRDD3 matches 8 bases. Germline V lookup: CDR1 GEAIGNYY, CDR2 EKD. CDR3 length equals 19 residues. V dropped 1 base and J dropped 1; count of bases not matched to a gene: 16. CDR3 in DNA: TGTGCCTGTGACACGGCGGGAGGGATACGCTTCCAGGCCACCGATAAACTCATCTTT. It translates to CACDTAGGIRFQATDKLIF.

In its sample, this clone ranks as medium-sized (0.01 to 0.1%). A read error is likely here: a far larger clone is one base away. The chain uses TRDV2 and TRDJ1; TRDD3 agrees at 7 bases. Germline loops: CDR1 GEAIGNYY, CDR2 EKD. The CDR3 totals 21 residues. J gave up 0 bases and V 5 bases, and 26 bases lay outside the gene matches. The CDR3 is CACGLVKLGTYPAPYTDKLIF. The DNA for the CDR3 is TGTGCCTGTGGCCTAGTGAAACTGGGGACTTACCCTGCCCCGTACACCGATAAACTCATCTTT.

The CDR3 is CACDYISGGYGEVIF. The CDR3 nucleotides read TGTGCCTGTGACTATATTTCTGGGGGATACGGAGAAGTCATCTTT. The chain employs TRDV2 and TRDJ1; 12 bases agree with TRDD3. Germline values: CDR1 GEAIGNYY, CDR2 EKD. The CDR3 totals 15 residues. The trim removed 3 bases at V and 12 bases at J, leaving 13 bases unmatched.

This clone was seen only a few times. This is likely an artifact of a read error, given a far larger clone one base away. Other DNA sequences of this sample code for an identical CDR3. J is TRDJ1 and V is TRDV2, with 13 positions matching TRDD3. The CDR3 is made up of 19 amino acids. Germline assignment: CDR1 GEAIGNYY and CDR2 EKD. CDR3 sequence (DNA): TGTGCCTGTGATAAGGCCTTCGGACCGGGGCTTACTGGGGGATACGAACTCATCTTC. Protein: CACDKAFGPGLTGGYELIF.

To note about this clone: The TCRdb record carries a much larger clone's protein, which differs from this DNA's translation at residue 6; a read error is the likely cause, and the protein listed here is the DNA translation. V gene TRDV2 combines with J gene TRDJ3; 7 bases fit TRDD3. Unmatched junction bases numbered 10, after V lost 3 bases and J lost 0 bases. CDR1 and CDR2 from the germline V gene are GEAIGNYY and EKD. This CDR3 comprises 19 residues. The CDR3 sequence is CACDGEGYHSSWDTRQMFF. The CDR3 nucleotides read TGTGCCTGTGACGGTGAGGGATACCACAGCTCCTGGGACACCCGACAGATGTTTTTC.

This clone is medium-sized in the sample. The rearrangement links TRDV2 to TRDJ1; D not resolved. V lost 0 bases and J 0 bases, leaving 13 bases between the germline ends. This CDR3 comprises 16 residues. From germline, CDR1 is GEAIGNYY and CDR2 EKD. The CDR3 here is CACDTIGNLYTDKLIF. In DNA, the CDR3 is TGTGCCTGTGACACCATAGGAAACTTGTACACCGATAAACTCATCTTT.

By share, this clone counts as large (0.1 to 1%). This chain connects TRDV2 to TRDJ1; the D is unclear. The CDR3 totals 14 residues. V shed 1 base and J shed 0 bases, with 8 bases lying between them. From germline, CDR1 is GEAIGNYY and CDR2 EKD. The CDR3, as DNA: TGTGCCTGTGACACGGTCGAGAACACCGATAAACTCATCTTT. Translated, it gives CACDTVENTDKLIF.

This clone was seen a few times. Since a far larger clone is one base different, this is likely a read error. Other nucleotide sequences from this sample produce the same CDR3. The chain couples TRDV2 to TRDJ3; 11 bases agree with TRDD3. J lost 1 base, V lost 1 base, and 5 bases had no gene match. This CDR3 comprises 19 residues. CDR1 is GEAIGNYY and CDR2 is EKD in the germline V gene. In nucleotides, the CDR3 is TGTGCCTGTGACACAGCTGGGGGATACCTGTCCTGGGACACCCGACAGATGTTTTTC. Translation gives CACDTAGGYLSWDTRQMFF.

A note on this clone: With only one base between it and a far larger clone, this is likely a read error. V and J are TRDV2 and TRDJ1; TRDD3 aligns across 7 bases. V was clipped by 3 bases and J by 0 bases; unmatched bases: 12. Germline V lookup: CDR1 GEAIGNYY, CDR2 EKD. This CDR3 contains 17 residues. The CDR3 region is CACDAIGTGAYTDKLIF. In nucleotides, the CDR3 is TGTGCCTGTGACGCGATCGGTACTGGGGCCTACACCGATAAACTCATCTTT.

Concerning this clone itself: This DNA's translation differs at residue 6 from TCRdb's protein, which comes from a much larger clone; a read error is likely, and the protein shown is translated from the DNA. This chain links TRDV2 with TRDJ3, with 9 bases that match TRDD3. The CDR3 extends over 19 amino acids. V lost 4 bases and J lost 0; bases outside the gene matches: 9. CDR1 GEAIGNYY and CDR2 EKD come from the germline V gene. DNA for the CDR3: TGTGCCTGTGATCCCGCTACTGGGGGAGGCTCCTGGGACACCCGACAGATGTTTTTC. Its translation is CACDPATGGGSWDTRQMFF.

This clone was observed a few times. The protein held in TCRdb is that of a much larger clone and does not match this DNA's translation at residue 14, likely because of a read error; the protein shown is translated from the DNA. The chain couples TRDV2 to TRDJ1, with 7 bases identical to TRDD3. The CDR3 has 17 amino acids. Germline-derived CDR1 and CDR2 are GEAIGNYY and EKD. Here the CDR3 DNA reads TGTGCCTGTGACACGATCGGTACTGGGGCCTACACCGATATACTCATCTTT. Translating it yields CACDTIGTGAYTDILIF.

In this sample, this clone turned up a few times. This DNA's translation differs at residue 15 from TCRdb's protein, which comes from a much larger clone; a read error is likely, and the protein shown is translated from the DNA. V is TRDV2 and J is TRDJ1; D is perhaps TRDD3 (6 bases). CDR1 is GEAIGNYY and CDR2 is EKD in the germline V gene. CDR3 length: 17 amino acids. CDR3 protein: CACDTAFTGGPTDKPIF. Written as DNA, the CDR3 is TGTGCCTGTGACACCGCTTTCACCGGGGGACCAACCGATAAACCCATCTTT.

Note on this clone: The TCRdb record carries a much larger clone's protein, which differs from this DNA's translation at residue 7; a read error is the likely cause, and the protein listed here is the DNA translation. The chain couples TRDV2 to TRDJ1, with 8 nucleotides matching TRDD3. Per the germline V gene, CDR1 is GEAIGNYY and CDR2 is EKD. Trimming removed 7 bases from V and 2 bases from J; junction bases left unmatched: 14. This CDR3 is built from 16 residues. The CDR3 region is CACQVLRDTATDKLIF. CDR3 DNA sequence: TGTGCCTGCCAAGTACTGAGGGATACGGCAACCGATAAACTCATCTTT.

Sample share makes this clone medium-sized (0.01 to 0.1%). A much more abundant neighbour one base away suggests this may be a read error. At the DNA level, this CDR3 is encoded by other sequences in the same sample as well. The chain links TRDV2 to TRDJ1; the match to TRDD3 covers 10 bases. The CDR3 runs to 15 residues. CDR1 is GEAIGNYY, CDR2 EKD, per germline. The CDR3 reads CACDTLLGDTDKLIF. The CDR3 DNA sequence: TGCGCCTGTGACACCCTACTGGGGGATACCGATAAACTCATCTTT.

A note on this clone: A read error is likely here: a far larger clone is one base away. Other DNA sequences in the sample encode the same CDR3. The chain uses TRDV2 and TRDJ1; a weak D match, TRDD3 (6 bases). Germline values: CDR1 GEAIGNYY, CDR2 EKD. The CDR3 totals 15 residues. Here the CDR3 reads CACDIAGGGTDKLIF. CDR3 DNA sequence: TGTGCCTGCGACATCGCAGGGGGAGGTACCGATAAACTCATCTTT.